The 6 T cell receptor beta chains presented below share a single source sample, sequenced in a study of graft-versus-host responses after intestinal transplantation. The antigens of these receptors remain unknown. Profiled with immunoSEQ multiplex PCR; TCRdb holds only in-frame clones, not every one. The sample consists of approximately 93,000 clones, 85% to 95% of them appearing once. Sequenced here: unstimulated CD8+ T cells sorted from spleen or lymph node cells, sampled before transplant. The receptors were sampled from a human donor who was the organ donor for an intestinal transplant.

The chain is built from TRBV5-5 and TRBJ2-1, with D uncertain. Per the germline V gene, CDR1 is SGHKS and CDR2 is YYEKEE (reference sequence). The CDR3 runs to 12 residues. The V end was cut by 0 bases, the J end by 10 bases, with 8 bases between. The CDR3 is CASSLGGPEQFF. CDR3 coding DNA: TGTGCCAGCAGCTTGGGCGGTCCCGAGCAGTTCTTC.

This clone was counted between two and nine times. The chain employs TRBV28 and TRBJ2-7; 8 nucleotides match TRBD1. Per germline, CDR1 MDHEN and CDR2 SYDVKM. The CDR3 extends over 17 amino acids. V dropped 6 bases and J dropped 2; count of bases not matched to a gene: 15. The CDR3 sequence: CASRTLSLTGVPYEQYF. For the CDR3, the DNA is TGTGCCAGCAGGACGCTCTCCCTGACAGGGGTCCCCTACGAGCAGTACTTC.

V is TRBV2 and J is TRBJ2-1, with D perhaps matching TRBD1 (5 bases). V lost 2 bases to trimming and J lost 6 bases, with 11 bases between them. Germline lookup yields CDR1 SNHLY and CDR2 FYNNEI. The CDR3 consists of 14 residues. CDR3 residues: CASSELRQINEQFF. DNA of the CDR3: TGTGCCAGCAGTGAATTGCGACAGATCAATGAGCAGTTCTTC.

The gene calls are TRBV5-6 and TRBJ1-2, with 9 bases identical to TRBD1. The trim removed 5 bases at V and 7 bases at J, leaving 6 bases unmatched. This CDR3 has 13 amino acids. Germline CDR1 and CDR2: SGHDT and YYEEEE. CDR3: CASRMDRGVGYTF. The CDR3 DNA reads TGTGCCAGCAGGATGGACAGGGGCGTTGGCTACACCTTC.

V gene TRBV4-2 combines with J gene TRBJ2-1; D unclear. From germline, CDR1 is LGHNA and CDR2 YNFKEQ. Trimming removed 2 bases at V and 6 bases at J, with 8 bases between. CDR3 size: 13 residues. The DNA for the CDR3 is TGTGCCAGCAGCCAACTACCCCTCAATGAGCAGTTCTTC. This translates into CASSQLPLNEQFF.

The chain is built from TRBV13 and TRBJ2-7, with 14 bases aligning to TRBD2. This CDR3 region has 16 residues. Germline V CDR1 and CDR2: PRHDT, FYEKMQ (reference sequence). With V trimmed by 0 bases and J by 2 bases, 0 bases remained unmatched. DNA of the CDR3: TGTGCCAGCAGCTTAGGGACTAGCGGGGGGGCCTACGAGCAGTACTTC. This encodes CASSLGTSGGAYEQYF.